The T cell receptor (beta chain) under discussion was sequenced for a study of T cell changes during pregnancy in multiple sclerosis. The CDR3 is 15 amino acids. The V gene's germline CDR1 is KGHSH and CDR2 LQKENI. V was cut by 2 bases and J by 1 base, with 11 bases left in between. Only in-frame clones appear in the TCRdb table, and some are missing; sequencing was by immunoSEQ multiplex PCR. The sample holds about 43,000 clones, roughly 91% seen once. This clone has a handful of counts. This clonotype was obtained from a female donor with multiple sclerosis, enrolled in a pregnancy study. The V gene is TRBV18, the J gene TRBJ1-2, with D maybe TRBD1 (6 bases). The sequencing sample was made of PBMCs (not recorded whether the cells were cultured). The CDR3 here is CASSPEQGINYGYTF. The DNA of the CDR3 is TGTGCCAGCTCACCAGAACAGGGAATTAACTATGGCTACACCTTC.